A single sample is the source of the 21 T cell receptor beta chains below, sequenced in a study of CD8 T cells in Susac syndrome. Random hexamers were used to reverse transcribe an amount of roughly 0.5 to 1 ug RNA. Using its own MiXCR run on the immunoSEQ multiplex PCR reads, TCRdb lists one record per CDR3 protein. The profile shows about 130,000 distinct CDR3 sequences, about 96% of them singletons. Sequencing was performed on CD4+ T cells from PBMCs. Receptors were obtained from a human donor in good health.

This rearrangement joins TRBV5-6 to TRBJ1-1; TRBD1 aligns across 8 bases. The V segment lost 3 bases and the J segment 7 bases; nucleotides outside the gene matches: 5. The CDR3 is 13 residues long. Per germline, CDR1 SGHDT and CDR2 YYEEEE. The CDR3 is CASSSEQGDEAFF. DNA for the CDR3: TGTGCCAGCAGCTCTGAACAGGGGGATGAAGCTTTCTTT.

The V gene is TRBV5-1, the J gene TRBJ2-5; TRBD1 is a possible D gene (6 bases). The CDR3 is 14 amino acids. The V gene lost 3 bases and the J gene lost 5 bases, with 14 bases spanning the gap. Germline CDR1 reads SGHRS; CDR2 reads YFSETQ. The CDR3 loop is CASSSMTGRETQYF. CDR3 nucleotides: TGCGCCAGCAGCTCAATGACAGGAAGGGAGACCCAGTACTTC.

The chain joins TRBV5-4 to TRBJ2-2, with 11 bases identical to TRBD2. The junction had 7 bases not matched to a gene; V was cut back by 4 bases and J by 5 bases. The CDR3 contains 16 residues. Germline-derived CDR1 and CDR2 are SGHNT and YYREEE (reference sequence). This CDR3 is CASSPPLAGVTGELFF. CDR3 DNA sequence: TGTGCCAGCAGCCCCCCACTAGCGGGAGTTACCGGGGAGCTGTTTTTT.

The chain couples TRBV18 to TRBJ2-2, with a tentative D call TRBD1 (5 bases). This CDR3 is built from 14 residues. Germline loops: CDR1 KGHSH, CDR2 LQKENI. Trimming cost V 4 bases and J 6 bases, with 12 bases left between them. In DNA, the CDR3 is TGTGCCAGCTCACAGACCCAGGGATCCGGGGAGCTGTTTTTT. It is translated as CASSQTQGSGELFF.

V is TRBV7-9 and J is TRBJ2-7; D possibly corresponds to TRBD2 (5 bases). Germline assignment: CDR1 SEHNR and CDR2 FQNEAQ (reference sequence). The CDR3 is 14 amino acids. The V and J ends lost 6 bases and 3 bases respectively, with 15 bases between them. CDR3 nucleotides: TGTGCCAGCAGGGCGAATAGCGCGGGCTACGAGCAGTACTTC. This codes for CASRANSAGYEQYF.

CDR3 DNA: TGTGCCAGCAGTCGAGCGGGAGTGGGCGAGCAGTACTTC. This gives the protein CASSRAGVGEQYF. The J gene is TRBJ2-7, the V gene TRBV6-2 or TRBV6-3; 8 bases are shared with TRBD2. There are 13 residues in the CDR3. The V and J ends lost 5 bases and 6 bases, in that order; junction bases with no gene match: 6. The germline CDR1 and CDR2 sequences are MNHEY and SVGEGT.

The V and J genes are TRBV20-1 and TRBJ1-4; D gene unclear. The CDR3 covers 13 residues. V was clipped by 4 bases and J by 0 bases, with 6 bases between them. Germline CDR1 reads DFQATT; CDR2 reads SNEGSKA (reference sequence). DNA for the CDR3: TGCAGTGCTACCGGGACAACTAATGAAAAACTGTTTTTT. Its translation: CSATGTTNEKLFF.

This CDR3 reads CSASDAGQPKNIQYF. As DNA, the CDR3 is TGCAGTGCTAGTGACGCCGGACAGCCCAAAAACATTCAGTACTTC. The chain joins TRBV20-1 to TRBJ2-4, with a tentative D call TRBD1 (6 bases). Trimming removed 3 bases at V and 2 bases at J, with 14 bases between. This CDR3 contains 15 residues. Germline CDR1 is DFQATT and CDR2 is SNEGSKA (reference sequence).

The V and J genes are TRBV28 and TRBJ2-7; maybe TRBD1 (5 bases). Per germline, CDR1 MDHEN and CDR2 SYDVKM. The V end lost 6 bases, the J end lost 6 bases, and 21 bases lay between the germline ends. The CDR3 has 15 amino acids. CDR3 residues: CASSRTGAGVGEQYF. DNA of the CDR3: TGTGCCAGCAGCCGAACAGGAGCCGGTGTCGGCGAGCAGTACTTC.

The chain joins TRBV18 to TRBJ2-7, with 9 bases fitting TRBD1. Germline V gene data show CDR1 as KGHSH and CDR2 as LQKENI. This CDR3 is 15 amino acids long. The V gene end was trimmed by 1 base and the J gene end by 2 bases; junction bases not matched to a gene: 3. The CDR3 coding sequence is TGTGCCAGCTCACCACGACAGGGGGGTACCTACGAGCAGTACTTC. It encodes CASSPRQGGTYEQYF.

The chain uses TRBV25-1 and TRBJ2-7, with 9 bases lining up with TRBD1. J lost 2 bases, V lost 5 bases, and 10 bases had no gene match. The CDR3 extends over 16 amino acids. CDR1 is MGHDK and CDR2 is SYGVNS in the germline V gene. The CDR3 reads CASSLAGGQGTYEQYF. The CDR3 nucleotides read TGTGCCAGCAGTTTGGCCGGGGGACAGGGTACCTACGAGCAGTACTTC.

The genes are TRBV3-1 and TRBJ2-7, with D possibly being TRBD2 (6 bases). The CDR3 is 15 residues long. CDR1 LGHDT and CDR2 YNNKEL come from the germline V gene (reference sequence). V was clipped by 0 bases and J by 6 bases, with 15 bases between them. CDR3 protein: CASSQDRGRQGEQYF. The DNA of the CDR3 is TGTGCCAGCAGCCAAGATCGGGGGAGGCAGGGCGAGCAGTACTTC.

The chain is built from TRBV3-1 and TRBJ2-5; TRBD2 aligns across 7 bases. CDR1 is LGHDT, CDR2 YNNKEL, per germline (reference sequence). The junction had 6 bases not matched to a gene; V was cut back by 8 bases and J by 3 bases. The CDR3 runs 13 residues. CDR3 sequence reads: CASAGAEKETQYF. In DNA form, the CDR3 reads TGTGCCAGCGCGGGAGCGGAAAAAGAGACCCAGTACTTC.

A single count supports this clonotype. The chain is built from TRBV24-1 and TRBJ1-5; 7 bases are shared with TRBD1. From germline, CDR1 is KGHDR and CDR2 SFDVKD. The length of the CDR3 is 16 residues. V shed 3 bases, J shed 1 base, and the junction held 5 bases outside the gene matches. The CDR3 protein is CATSDPGQASNQPQHF. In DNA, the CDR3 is TGTGCCACCAGTGATCCAGGACAGGCCAGCAATCAGCCCCAGCATTTT.

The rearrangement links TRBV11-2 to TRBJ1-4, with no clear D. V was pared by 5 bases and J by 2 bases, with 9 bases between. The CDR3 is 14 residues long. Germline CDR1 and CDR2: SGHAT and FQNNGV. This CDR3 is CASSPQMTNEKLFF. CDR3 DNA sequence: TGTGCCAGCAGCCCACAGATGACTAATGAAAAACTGTTTTTT.

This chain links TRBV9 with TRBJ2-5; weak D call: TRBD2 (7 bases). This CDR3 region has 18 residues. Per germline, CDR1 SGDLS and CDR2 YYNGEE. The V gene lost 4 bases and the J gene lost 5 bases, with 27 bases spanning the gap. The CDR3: CASSKRQGRVGGLETQYF. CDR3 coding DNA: TGTGCCAGCAGCAAGAGGCAAGGACGAGTCGGGGGGCTGGAGACCCAGTACTTC.

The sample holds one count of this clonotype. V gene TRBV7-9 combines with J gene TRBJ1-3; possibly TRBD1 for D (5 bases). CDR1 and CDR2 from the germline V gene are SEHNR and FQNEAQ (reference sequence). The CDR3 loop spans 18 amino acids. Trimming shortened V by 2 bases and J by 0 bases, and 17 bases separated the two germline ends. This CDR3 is CASSLRQGRHHSGNTIYF. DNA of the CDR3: TGTGCCAGCAGCTTACGGCAGGGCCGCCACCACTCTGGAAACACCATATATTTT.

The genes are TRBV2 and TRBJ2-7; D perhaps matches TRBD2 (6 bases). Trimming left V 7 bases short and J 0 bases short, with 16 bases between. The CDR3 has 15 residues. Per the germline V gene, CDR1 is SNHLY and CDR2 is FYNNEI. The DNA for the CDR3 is TGTGCCAGCACCTTGCTAGCGTCGCGCTCCTACGAGCAGTACTTC. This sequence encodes CASTLLASRSYEQYF. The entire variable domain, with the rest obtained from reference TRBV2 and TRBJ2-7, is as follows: EPEVTQTPSHQVTQMGQEVILRCVPISNHLYFYWYRQILGQKVEFLVSFYNNEISEKSEIFDDQFSVERPDGSNFTLKIRSTKLEDSAMYFCASTLLASRSYEQYFGPGTRLTVT.

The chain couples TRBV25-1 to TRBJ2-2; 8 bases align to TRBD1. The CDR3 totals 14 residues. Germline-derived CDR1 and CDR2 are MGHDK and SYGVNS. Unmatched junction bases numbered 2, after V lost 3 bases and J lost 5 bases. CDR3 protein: CASSDWTGTGELFF. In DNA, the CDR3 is TGTGCCAGCAGTGACTGGACAGGGACCGGGGAGCTGTTTTTT.

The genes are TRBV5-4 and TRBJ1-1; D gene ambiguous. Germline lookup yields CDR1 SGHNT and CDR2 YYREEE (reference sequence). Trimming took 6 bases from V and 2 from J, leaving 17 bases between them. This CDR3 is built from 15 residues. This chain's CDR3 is CASTLGGPGNTEAFF. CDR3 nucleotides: TGTGCCAGCACCCTAGGTGGACCTGGTAACACTGAAGCTTTCTTT.

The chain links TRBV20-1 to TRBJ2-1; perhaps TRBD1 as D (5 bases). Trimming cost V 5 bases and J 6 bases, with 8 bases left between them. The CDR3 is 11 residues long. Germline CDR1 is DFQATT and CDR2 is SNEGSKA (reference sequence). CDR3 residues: CSAGRGNEQFF. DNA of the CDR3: TGCAGTGCTGGAAGGGGCAATGAGCAGTTCTTC.